This T cell receptor beta chain originates from a study of T cells in Graves' hyperthyroidism and ophthalmopathy. The CDR3 runs 19 residues. In germline, CDR1 is SGHTA, CDR2 FQGNSA. J gave up 0 bases and V 5 bases, and 10 bases lay outside the gene matches. Regions amplified from RNA transcripts were the TCR beta CDR3 regions. In the first-round RT-PCR of the TCR CDR3, the HTBI primer set was used. TCRdb ran MiXCR on the multiplex PCR reads and lists one entry per CDR3 protein. The sample has hundreds of thousands of distinct CDR3 sequences, 46% seen once. Newly diagnosed hyperthyroidism, duration under 2 months, in patients aged 18 to 65.

The rearrangement joins TRBV7-2 to TRBJ2-6; 10 positions agree with TRBD1. The source of this sequence is a woman aged 18-35 years with Graves' hyperthyroidism. Sequences were obtained from peripheral blood or thyroid tissue (not recorded which). CDR3 nucleotide sequence: TGTGCCAGCAGCCAAACTTTAGGGGACAGGGGCTCTGGGGCCAACGTCCTGACTTTC. Protein product: CASSQTLGDRGSGANVLTF. Filled out from reference TRBV7-2 and TRBJ2-6, the complete variable domain reads GAGVSQSPSNKVTEKGKDVELRCDPISGHTALYWYRQSLGQGLEFLIYFQGNSAPDKSGLPSDRFSAERTGGSVSTLTIQRTQQEDSAVYLCASSQTLGDRGSGANVLTFGAGSRLTVL.